Below are 27 T cell receptor beta chains sequenced from a single sample in a study of T cell responses to AZD1222 COVID-19 vaccine. Assay used: immunoSEQ multiplex PCR; TCRdb lists only in-frame clones, some missing. The sample holds 150,000 to 180,000 clones, about 88% seen once. Source: peripheral blood, taken after recovery from COVID-19. The origin of the receptors is an adult who had recovered from COVID-19.

The chain combines TRBV5-5 with TRBJ1-1, with 8 bases identical to TRBD1. Trimming took 3 bases from V and 5 from J; bases not matched to a gene: 3. CDR1 SGHKS and CDR2 YYEKEE come from the germline V gene (reference sequence). CDR3 length: 13 residues. The CDR3 loop reads CASSSGGRTEAFF. DNA of the CDR3: TGTGCCAGCAGCTCAGGGGGCCGGACTGAAGCTTTCTTT.

V is TRBV9 and J is TRBJ2-1; 9 bases agree with TRBD1. After removal of 7 bases from V and 8 bases from J, the junction contained 7 bases not matched to a gene. The CDR3 is made up of 13 amino acids. Germline CDR1 is SGDLS and CDR2 is YYNGEE. In DNA form, the CDR3 reads TGTGCCAGCGGCGGGACAGGGCTCGATGAGCAGTTCTTC. Encoded protein: CASGGTGLDEQFF.

The rearrangement links TRBV9 to TRBJ2-5; D is possibly TRBD2 (6 bases). Deletions cut 2 bases from V and 2 bases from J, with 13 bases between. The CDR3 extends over 15 amino acids. CDR1 SGDLS and CDR2 YYNGEE come from the germline V gene. In DNA form, the CDR3 reads TGTGCCAGCAGCGTGGGGCTTGGGGGGCAAGAGACCCAGTACTTC. Protein product: CASSVGLGGQETQYF.

CDR3 nucleotide sequence: TGTGCCAGCAGTTTAGGCCCCGGGACAGGGGGTAGGGGCTACACCTTC. Translation gives CASSLGPGTGGRGYTF. The gene calls are TRBV27 and TRBJ1-2; the match to TRBD1 covers 11 bases. CDR1 MNHEY and CDR2 SMNVEV come from the germline V gene (reference sequence). There are 16 residues in the CDR3. J gave up 8 bases and V 2 bases, and 10 bases lay outside the gene matches.

The chain has TRBV11-2 and TRBJ2-5; weak D call: TRBD1 (5 bases). Per the germline V gene, CDR1 is SGHAT and CDR2 is FQNNGV. V lost 7 bases, J lost 3 bases, and 21 bases lay in between. CDR3 length equals 16 residues. The CDR3 region has the DNA TGTGCCAGCACCCCAGGGCGGCGGCCCCAGGAAGAGACCCAGTACTTC. Its protein is CASTPGRRPQEETQYF.

This clone was observed a handful of times. The chain is built from TRBV9 and TRBJ2-1; no definite D call. V lost 2 bases, J lost 0 bases, and 9 bases lay in between. The CDR3 sequence is 15 residues long. Germline V gives CDR1 SGDLS, CDR2 YYNGEE. This CDR3 is CASSVDQSSYNEQFF. CDR3 DNA: TGTGCCAGCAGCGTTGACCAGAGCTCCTACAATGAGCAGTTCTTC.

This clone was picked up a small number of times. The chain combines TRBV12-3 or TRBV12-4 with TRBJ2-1; the D gene is possibly TRBD2 (5 bases). The CDR3 loop spans 13 amino acids. V was shortened by 2 bases and J by 9 bases, with 11 bases between the two germline ends. The chain's CDR3 is CASSLSRDSEQFF. The CDR3 coding sequence is TGTGCCAGCAGTTTATCCCGGGATTCTGAGCAGTTCTTC.

CDR3 DNA sequence: TGTGCCAGCAGTTTTCACGGGGGCGGCAATCAGCCCCAGCATTTT. It encodes CASSFHGGGNQPQHF. This chain connects TRBV28 to TRBJ1-5, with D possibly TRBD1 on 6 matching bases. V dropped 3 bases and J dropped 2 bases, with 11 bases sitting between them. This CDR3 is built from 15 residues. The germline gives CDR1 MDHEN, CDR2 SYDVKM. The entire variable domain, with the rest obtained from reference TRBV28 and TRBJ1-5, is as follows: DVKVTQSSRYLVKRTGEKVFLECVQDMDHENMFWYRQDPGLGLRLIYFSYDVKMKEKGDIPEGYSVSREKKERFSLILESASTNQTSMYLCASSFHGGGNQPQHFGDGTRLSIL.

V is TRBV12-3 or TRBV12-4 and J is TRBJ1-4; D ambiguous. This CDR3 spans 13 amino acids. Trimming took off 5 bases at V and 0 bases at J, with 4 bases between the two ends. CDR3 DNA sequence: TGTGCCAGCAGTCATCCAACTAATGAAAAACTGTTTTTT. It specifies CASSHPTNEKLFF.

The chain is built from TRBV7-9 and TRBJ2-5; 11 bases fit TRBD1. Germline V CDR1 and CDR2: SEHNR, FQNEAQ (reference sequence). The CDR3 loop spans 14 amino acids. The junction had 2 bases not matched to a gene; V was cut back by 6 bases and J by 2 bases. The CDR3 DNA follows: TGTGCCAGCAGGGACAGGGGGCGGCAAGAGACCCAGTACTTC. This codes for CASRDRGRQETQYF.

The rearrangement joins TRBV18 to TRBJ1-4; the D gene is possibly TRBD1 (5 bases). This CDR3 spans 19 amino acids. The V gene lost 2 bases and the J gene lost 0 bases, with 19 bases spanning the gap. CDR1 and CDR2 (germline): KGHSH, LQKENI. The CDR3 DNA reads TGTGCCAGCTCACCATATTCGTCGTACAGGAGCCCAACTAATGAAAAACTGTTTTTT. It yields the protein CASSPYSSYRSPTNEKLFF.

The CDR3 sequence: CASKTGPGNTEAFF. The CDR3 DNA follows: TGTGCCAGCAAGACAGGGCCAGGGAACACTGAAGCTTTCTTT. The chain uses TRBV6-4 and TRBJ1-1; 7 bases map to TRBD1. Germline V lookup: CDR1 MRHNA, CDR2 SNTAGT. CDR3 length equals 14 residues. Trimming at V came to 7 bases and at J to 1 base, leaving 6 bases not matched to a gene.

The V and J genes are TRBV4-1 and TRBJ2-2; no definite D call. Germline V CDR1 and CDR2: MGHRA, YSYEKL. Trimming took 1 base from V and 6 from J, leaving 3 bases between them. The CDR3 extends over 12 amino acids. The CDR3 protein is CASSQVPGELFF. The CDR3 nucleotides read TGCGCCAGCAGCCAAGTCCCCGGGGAGCTGTTTTTT.

The rearrangement joins TRBV3-1 (or the pseudogene TRBV3-2) to TRBJ1-1, with D unclear. The ends were cut back, 1 base at V and 6 bases at J, with 9 bases in the middle. This CDR3 has 13 amino acids. In germline, CDR1 is LGHDT, CDR2 YNNKEL (reference sequence). The CDR3 DNA reads TGTGCCAGCAGCCAAGTAGGGAATCCTGAAGCTTTCTTT. Protein: CASSQVGNPEAFF.

The chain combines TRBV3-1 (or the pseudogene TRBV3-2) with TRBJ2-5; 10 positions agree with TRBD1. CDR1 and CDR2 from the germline V gene are LGHDT and YNNKEL (reference sequence). This CDR3 has 17 amino acids. V was clipped by 0 bases and J by 5 bases; unmatched bases: 9. The CDR3, as DNA: TGTGCCAGCAGCCAAGACAGAGGGGACAGGGGCGGGGAGACCCAGTACTTC. Protein sequence: CASSQDRGDRGGETQYF.

This rearrangement joins TRBV28 to TRBJ1-3; D not certain. The germline gives CDR1 MDHEN, CDR2 SYDVKM. Between the trimmed V and J ends, which lost 6 bases and 8 bases, there was a span of 20 bases. The CDR3 has 15 residues. The CDR3 coding sequence is TGTGCCAGCAGAGCTTTTTATAAGGGTCCGGACACCATATATTTT. It codes for CASRAFYKGPDTIYF.

DNA of the CDR3: TGTGCCAGCAGTAACCAGGGGTCGAACACTGAAGCTTTCTTT. This gives the protein CASSNQGSNTEAFF. The V call is TRBV7-2, the J call TRBJ1-1, with a weak D call TRBD1 (6 bases). From germline, CDR1 is SGHTA and CDR2 FQGNSA. The V end lost 6 bases, the J end lost 1 base, and 12 bases lay between the germline ends. The CDR3 has 14 amino acids. The variable domain in full, with the rest retrieved from reference TRBV7-2 and TRBJ1-1, is GAGVSQSPSNKVTEKGKDVELRCDPISGHTALYWYRQSLGQGLEFLIYFQGNSAPDKSGLPSDRFSAERTGGSVSTLTIQRTQQEDSAVYLCASSNQGSNTEAFFGQGTRLTVV.

The chain is built from TRBV7-2 and TRBJ2-7, with 9 bases matching TRBD1. V lost 5 bases and J lost 3; bases outside the gene matches: 8. The length of the CDR3 is 15 residues. Germline CDR1 SGHTA, CDR2 FQGNSA. This CDR3 is CASSPTGTGLYEQYF. DNA of the CDR3: TGTGCCAGCAGCCCCACCGGGACAGGGCTCTACGAGCAGTACTTC.

CDR3 DNA: TGTGCCAGCAGCCAAGTGGGAGGACAGGGGAGCACCGGGGAGCTGTTTTTT. Its protein is CASSQVGGQGSTGELFF. The chain recombines TRBV3-1 (or the pseudogene TRBV3-2) with TRBJ2-2; 9 nucleotides agree with TRBD1. The CDR3 is 17 amino acids. V lost 1 base and J lost 4; bases outside the gene matches: 7. Germline assignment: CDR1 LGHDT and CDR2 YNNKEL (reference sequence).

The rearrangement uses TRBV28 and TRBJ1-1; D ambiguous. This CDR3 comprises 13 residues. V lost 4 bases and J lost 4, with 10 bases in between. Per the germline V gene, CDR1 is MDHEN and CDR2 is SYDVKM. This CDR3 is CASSSSMGTEAFF. The DNA of the CDR3 is TGTGCCAGCAGTTCCTCAATGGGCACTGAAGCTTTCTTT. Drawing the rest from reference TRBV28 and TRBJ1-1, the complete variable domain is DVKVTQSSRYLVKRTGEKVFLECVQDMDHENMFWYRQDPGLGLRLIYFSYDVKMKEKGDIPEGYSVSREKKERFSLILESASTNQTSMYLCASSSSMGTEAFFGQGTRLTVV.

The rearrangement links TRBV5-1 to TRBJ1-4, with D unclear. V was pared by 0 bases and J by 3 bases, with 9 bases between. Germline CDR1 SGHRS, CDR2 YFSETQ. CDR3 length: 15 amino acids. This CDR3 is CASSLGWGSNEKLFF. The CDR3, as DNA: TGCGCCAGCAGCTTGGGGTGGGGATCTAATGAAAAACTGTTTTTT. Together with reference TRBV5-1 and TRBJ1-4, the CDR3 gives the full variable domain: KAGVTQTPRYLIKTRGQQVTLSCSPISGHRSVSWYQQTPGQGLQFLFEYFSETQRNKGNFPGRFSGRQFSNSRSEMNVSTLELGDSALYLCASSLGWGSNEKLFFGSGTQLSVL.

V is TRBV10-3 and J is TRBJ2-7; the D is unclear. The CDR3 is made up of 13 amino acids. Germline V gene sequence: CDR1 ENHRY, CDR2 SYGVKD. V lost 6 bases to trimming and J lost 3 bases, with 12 bases between them. The CDR3 bases are TGTGCCATCAGGGGTGACTCAAACTACGAGCAGTACTTC. This translates into CAIRGDSNYEQYF.

The chain employs TRBV5-5 and TRBJ2-2; D unresolved. This CDR3 has 12 residues. CDR1 and CDR2 from the germline V gene are SGHKS and YYEKEE (reference sequence). The V end was cut by 2 bases, the J end by 3 bases, with 2 bases between. The CDR3 sequence is CASSFYTGELFF. Here the CDR3 DNA reads TGTGCCAGCAGCTTTTACACCGGGGAGCTGTTTTTT.

V is TRBV5-8 and J is TRBJ2-2; a weak D match, TRBD2 (6 bases). CDR1 SGHTS and CDR2 YDEGEE come from the germline V gene. Trimming left V 1 base short and J 3 bases short, with 13 bases between. This CDR3 contains 16 residues. The DNA of the CDR3 is TGTGCCAGCAGCTTGACCACCGGGGGATACACCGGGGAGCTGTTTTTT. It is translated as CASSLTTGGYTGELFF.

This chain links TRBV5-1 with TRBJ1-2, with TRBD1 matching over 9 bases. The CDR3 totals 15 residues. With V trimmed by 4 bases and J by 8 bases, 12 bases remained unmatched. The germline CDR1 and CDR2 sequences are SGHRS and YFSETQ. CDR3 DNA: TGCGCCAGCAGCCTCCGGACAGGGGAGACGCGGGGCTACACCTTC. This translates into CASSLRTGETRGYTF. Complete variable domain (other parts from reference TRBV5-1 and TRBJ1-2): KAGVTQTPRYLIKTRGQQVTLSCSPISGHRSVSWYQQTPGQGLQFLFEYFSETQRNKGNFPGRFSGRQFSNSRSEMNVSTLELGDSALYLCASSLRTGETRGYTFGSGTRLTVV.

The J gene is TRBJ2-3, the V gene TRBV6-5; the match to TRBD1 covers 8 bases. This CDR3 spans 13 amino acids. Trimming removed 6 bases from V and 7 bases from J; junction bases left unmatched: 6. Germline-derived CDR1 and CDR2 are MNHEY and SVGAGI. CDR3 nucleotides: TGTGCCAGCAGGCCAGGGGGCGCGTATACGCAGTATTTT. Translating it yields CASRPGGAYTQYF.

This chain links TRBV18 with TRBJ1-6; TRBD1 aligns across 7 bases. Per germline, CDR1 KGHSH and CDR2 LQKENI. The CDR3 spans 15 residues. The V and J ends lost 1 base and 8 bases, in that order; junction bases with no gene match: 5. CDR3 protein: CASSPQGALDSPLHF. The CDR3 nucleotides are TGTGCCAGCTCACCACAGGGGGCTCTGGATTCACCCCTCCACTTT.